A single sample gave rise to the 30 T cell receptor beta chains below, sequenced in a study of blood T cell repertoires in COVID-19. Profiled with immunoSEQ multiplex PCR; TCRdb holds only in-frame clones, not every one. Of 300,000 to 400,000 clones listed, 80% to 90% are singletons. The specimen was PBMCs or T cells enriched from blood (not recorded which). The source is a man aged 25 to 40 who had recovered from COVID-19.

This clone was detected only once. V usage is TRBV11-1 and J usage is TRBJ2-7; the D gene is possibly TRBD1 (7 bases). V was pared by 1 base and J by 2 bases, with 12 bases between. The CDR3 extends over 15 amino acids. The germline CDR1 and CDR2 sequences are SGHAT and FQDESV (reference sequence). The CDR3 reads CASSLGAGGTYEQYF. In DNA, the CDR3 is TGTGCCAGCAGCTTAGGGGCAGGGGGGACCTACGAGCAGTACTTC.

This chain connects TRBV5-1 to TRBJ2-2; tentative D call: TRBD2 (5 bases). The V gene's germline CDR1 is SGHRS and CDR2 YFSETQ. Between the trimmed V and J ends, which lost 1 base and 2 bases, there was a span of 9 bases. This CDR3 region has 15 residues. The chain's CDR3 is CASSLLPGNTGELFF. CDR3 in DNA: TGCGCCAGCAGCTTGTTGCCGGGAAACACCGGGGAGCTGTTTTTT.

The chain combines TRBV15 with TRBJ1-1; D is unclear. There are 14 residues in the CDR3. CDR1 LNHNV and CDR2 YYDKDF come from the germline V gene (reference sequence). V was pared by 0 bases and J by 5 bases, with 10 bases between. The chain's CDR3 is CATSRDPTNTEAFF. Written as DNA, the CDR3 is TGTGCCACCAGCAGAGATCCCACAAATACTGAAGCTTTCTTT.

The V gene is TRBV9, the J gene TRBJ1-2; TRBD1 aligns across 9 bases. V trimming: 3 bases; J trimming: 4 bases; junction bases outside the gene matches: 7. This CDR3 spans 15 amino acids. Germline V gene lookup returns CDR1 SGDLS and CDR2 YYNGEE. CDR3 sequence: CASSETGGAGYGYTF. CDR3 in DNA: TGTGCCAGCAGCGAAACAGGGGGCGCTGGCTATGGCTACACCTTC.

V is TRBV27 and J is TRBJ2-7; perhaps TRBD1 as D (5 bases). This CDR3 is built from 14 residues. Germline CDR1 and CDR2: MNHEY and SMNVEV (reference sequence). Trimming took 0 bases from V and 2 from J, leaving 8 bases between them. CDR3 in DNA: TGTGCCAGCAGTTTATCGGGCAGGGCCTACGAGCAGTACTTC. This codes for CASSLSGRAYEQYF.

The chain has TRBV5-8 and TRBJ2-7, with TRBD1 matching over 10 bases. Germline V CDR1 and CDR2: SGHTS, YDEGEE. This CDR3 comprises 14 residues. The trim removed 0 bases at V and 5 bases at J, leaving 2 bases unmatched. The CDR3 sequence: CASSLGQGADEQYF. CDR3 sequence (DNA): TGTGCCAGCAGCTTGGGACAGGGGGCTGACGAGCAGTACTTC.

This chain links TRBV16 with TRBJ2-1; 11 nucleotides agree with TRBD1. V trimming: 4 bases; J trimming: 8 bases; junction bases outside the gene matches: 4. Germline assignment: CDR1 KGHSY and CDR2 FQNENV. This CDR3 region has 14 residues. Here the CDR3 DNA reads TGTGCCAGCAGCCCCCGGACAGGGGGCTATGAGCAGTTCTTC. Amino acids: CASSPRTGGYEQFF. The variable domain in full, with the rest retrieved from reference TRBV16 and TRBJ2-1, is GEEVAQTPKHLVRGEGQKAKLYCAPIKGHSYVFWYQQVLKNEFKFLISFQNENVFDETGMPKERFSAKCLPNSPCSLEIQATKLEDSAVYFCASSPRTGGYEQFFGPGTRLTVL.

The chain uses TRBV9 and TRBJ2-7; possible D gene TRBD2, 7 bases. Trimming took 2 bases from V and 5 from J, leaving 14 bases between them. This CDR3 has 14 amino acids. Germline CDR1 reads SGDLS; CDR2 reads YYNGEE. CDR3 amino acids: CASSVAGAMNEQYF. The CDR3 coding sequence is TGTGCCAGCAGCGTTGCGGGGGCGATGAACGAGCAGTACTTC.

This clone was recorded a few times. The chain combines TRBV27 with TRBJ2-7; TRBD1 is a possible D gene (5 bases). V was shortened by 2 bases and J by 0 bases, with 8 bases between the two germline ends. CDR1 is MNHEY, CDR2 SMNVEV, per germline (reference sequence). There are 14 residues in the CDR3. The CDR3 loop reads CASSLKDTSYEQYF. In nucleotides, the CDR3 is TGTGCCAGCAGTTTAAAGGACACCTCCTACGAGCAGTACTTC.

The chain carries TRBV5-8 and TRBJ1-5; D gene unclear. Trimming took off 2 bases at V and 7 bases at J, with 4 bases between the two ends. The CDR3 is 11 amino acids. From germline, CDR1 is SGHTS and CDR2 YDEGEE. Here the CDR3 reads CASSLSQPQHF. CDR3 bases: TGTGCCAGCAGCTTAAGCCAGCCCCAGCATTTT.

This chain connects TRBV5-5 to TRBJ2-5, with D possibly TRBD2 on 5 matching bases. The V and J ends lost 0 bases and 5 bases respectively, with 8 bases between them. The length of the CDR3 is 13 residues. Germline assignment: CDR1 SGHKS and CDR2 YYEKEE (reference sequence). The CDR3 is CASSLGGGETQYF. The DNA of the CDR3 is TGTGCCAGCAGCTTGGGAGGCGGGGAGACCCAGTACTTC. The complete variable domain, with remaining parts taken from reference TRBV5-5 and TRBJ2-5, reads DAGVTQSPTHLIKTRGQQVTLRCSPISGHKSVSWYQQVLGQGPQFIFQYYEKEERGRGNFPDRFSARQFPNYSSELNVNALLLGDSALYLCASSLGGGETQYFGPGTRLLVL.

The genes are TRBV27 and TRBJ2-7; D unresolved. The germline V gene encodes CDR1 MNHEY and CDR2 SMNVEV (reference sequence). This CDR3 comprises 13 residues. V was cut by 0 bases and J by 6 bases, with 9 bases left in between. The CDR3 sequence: CASSLSYQREQYF. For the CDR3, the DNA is TGTGCCAGCAGTTTATCGTACCAGCGCGAGCAGTACTTC.

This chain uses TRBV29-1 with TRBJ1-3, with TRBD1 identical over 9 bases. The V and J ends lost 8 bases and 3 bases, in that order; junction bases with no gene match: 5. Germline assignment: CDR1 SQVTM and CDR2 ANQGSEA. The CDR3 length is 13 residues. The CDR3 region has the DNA TGCAGCATTGGGACAGGGATTGGAAACACCATATATTTT. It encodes CSIGTGIGNTIYF.

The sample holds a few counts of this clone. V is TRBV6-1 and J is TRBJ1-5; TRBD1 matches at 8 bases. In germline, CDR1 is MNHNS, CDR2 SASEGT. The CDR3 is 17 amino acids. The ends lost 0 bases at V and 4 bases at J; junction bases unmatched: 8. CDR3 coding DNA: TGTGCCAGCAGTGAAGCAGGTCAGGGGGCTTGGAATCAGCCCCAGCATTTT. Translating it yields CASSEAGQGAWNQPQHF.

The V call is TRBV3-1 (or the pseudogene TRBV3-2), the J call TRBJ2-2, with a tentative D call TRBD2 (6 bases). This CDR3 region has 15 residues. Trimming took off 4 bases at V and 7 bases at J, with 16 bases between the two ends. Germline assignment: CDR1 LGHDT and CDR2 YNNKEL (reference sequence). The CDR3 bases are TGTGCCAGCAGCCCGGGGACTCGGGGTGGCGGGGAGCTGTTTTTT. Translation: CASSPGTRGGGELFF.

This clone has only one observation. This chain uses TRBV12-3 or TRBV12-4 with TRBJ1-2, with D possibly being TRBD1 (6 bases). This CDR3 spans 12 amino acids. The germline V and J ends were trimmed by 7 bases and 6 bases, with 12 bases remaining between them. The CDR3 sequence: CASTETGNGYTF. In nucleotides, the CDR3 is TGTGCCAGCACCGAAACAGGGAATGGCTACACCTTC.

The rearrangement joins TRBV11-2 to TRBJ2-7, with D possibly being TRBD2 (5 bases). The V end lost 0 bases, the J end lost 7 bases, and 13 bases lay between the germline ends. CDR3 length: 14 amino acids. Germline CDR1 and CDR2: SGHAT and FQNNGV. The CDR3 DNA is TGTGCCAGCAGCTTAGATCGCGGATCGGGGGAGCAGTACTTC. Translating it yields CASSLDRGSGEQYF. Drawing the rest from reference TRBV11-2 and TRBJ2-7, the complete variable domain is EAGVAQSPRYKIIEKRQSVAFWCNPISGHATLYWYQQILGQGPKLLIQFQNNGVVDDSQLPKDRFSAERLKGVDSTLKIQPAKLEDSAVYLCASSLDRGSGEQYFGPGTRLTVT.

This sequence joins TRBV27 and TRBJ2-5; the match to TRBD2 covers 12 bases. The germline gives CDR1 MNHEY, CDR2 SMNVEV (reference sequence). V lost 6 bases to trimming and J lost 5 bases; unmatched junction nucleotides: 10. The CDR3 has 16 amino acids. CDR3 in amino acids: CASSLRLAGGSETQYF. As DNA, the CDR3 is TGTGCCAGCAGCCTCCGGCTAGCGGGGGGGTCGGAGACCCAGTACTTC.

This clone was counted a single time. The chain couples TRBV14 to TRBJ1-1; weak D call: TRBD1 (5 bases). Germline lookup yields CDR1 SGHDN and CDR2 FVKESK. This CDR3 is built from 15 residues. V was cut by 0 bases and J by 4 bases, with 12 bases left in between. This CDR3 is CASSQDSGRGTEAFF. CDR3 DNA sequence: TGTGCCAGCAGCCAAGACTCCGGGAGGGGCACTGAAGCTTTCTTT.

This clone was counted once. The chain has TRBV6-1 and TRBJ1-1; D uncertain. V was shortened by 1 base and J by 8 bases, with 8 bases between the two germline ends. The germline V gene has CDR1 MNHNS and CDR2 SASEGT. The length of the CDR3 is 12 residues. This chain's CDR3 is CASSEGGTEAFF. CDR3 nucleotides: TGTGCCAGCAGTGAAGGAGGAACGGAAGCTTTCTTT.

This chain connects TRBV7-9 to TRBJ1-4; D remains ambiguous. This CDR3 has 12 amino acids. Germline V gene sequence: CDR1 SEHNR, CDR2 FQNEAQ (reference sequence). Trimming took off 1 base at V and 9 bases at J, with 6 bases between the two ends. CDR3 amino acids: CASSLDGKKLFF. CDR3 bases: TGTGCCAGCAGCTTAGACGGGAAAAAACTGTTTTTT.

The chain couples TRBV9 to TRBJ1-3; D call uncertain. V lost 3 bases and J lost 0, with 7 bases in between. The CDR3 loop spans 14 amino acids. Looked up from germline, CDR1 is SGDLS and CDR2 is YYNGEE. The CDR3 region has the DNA TGTGCCAGCAGCGGTCAGATCTCTGGAAACACCATATATTTT. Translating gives CASSGQISGNTIYF.

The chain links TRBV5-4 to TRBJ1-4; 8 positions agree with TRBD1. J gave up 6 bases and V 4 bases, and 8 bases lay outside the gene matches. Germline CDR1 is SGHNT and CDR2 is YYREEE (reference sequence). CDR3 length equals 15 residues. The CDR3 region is CASSPAGGVDEKLFF. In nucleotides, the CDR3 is TGTGCCAGCAGCCCAGCAGGGGGCGTAGATGAAAAACTGTTTTTT.

Here the CDR3 DNA reads TGTGCCAGCAGCCAGCTAGCGGGGGGTTCGTACGAGCAGTACTTC. It specifies CASSQLAGGSYEQYF. V usage is TRBV13 and J usage is TRBJ2-7; 11 nucleotides align to TRBD2. CDR3 length: 15 residues. Trimming cost V 5 bases and J 4 bases; bases outside gene matches: 7. Germline V CDR1 and CDR2: PRHDT, FYEKMQ (reference sequence).

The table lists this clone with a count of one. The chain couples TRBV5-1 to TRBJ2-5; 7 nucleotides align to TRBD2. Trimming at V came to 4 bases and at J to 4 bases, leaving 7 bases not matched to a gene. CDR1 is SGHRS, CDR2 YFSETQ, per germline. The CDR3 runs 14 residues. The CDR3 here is CASSPGLVIETQYF. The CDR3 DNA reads TGCGCCAGCAGCCCTGGACTAGTAATAGAGACCCAGTACTTC.

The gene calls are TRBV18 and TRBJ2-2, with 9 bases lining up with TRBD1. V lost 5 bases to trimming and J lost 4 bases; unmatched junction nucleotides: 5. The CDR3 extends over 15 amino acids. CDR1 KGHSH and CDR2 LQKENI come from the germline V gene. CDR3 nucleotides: TGTGCCAGCTCAACCGGACAGGGGCCCACCGGGGAGCTGTTTTTT. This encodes CASSTGQGPTGELFF.

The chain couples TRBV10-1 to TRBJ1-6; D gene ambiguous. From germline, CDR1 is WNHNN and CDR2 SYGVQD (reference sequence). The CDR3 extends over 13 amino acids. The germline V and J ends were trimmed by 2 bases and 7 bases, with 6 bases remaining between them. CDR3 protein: CASSEMRNSPLHF. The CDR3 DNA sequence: TGCGCCAGCAGTGAGATGAGGAATTCACCCCTCCACTTT.

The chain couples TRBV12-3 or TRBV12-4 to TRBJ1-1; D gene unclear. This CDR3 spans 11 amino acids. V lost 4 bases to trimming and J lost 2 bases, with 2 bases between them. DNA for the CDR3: TGTGCCAGCAGTTCTAACACTGAAGCTTTCTTT. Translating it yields CASSSNTEAFF.

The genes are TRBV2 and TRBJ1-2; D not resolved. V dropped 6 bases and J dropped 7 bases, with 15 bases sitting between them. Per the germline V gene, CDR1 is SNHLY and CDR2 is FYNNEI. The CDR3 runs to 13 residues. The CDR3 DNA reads TGTGCCAGCAGAGTTGGACCGCGGGTTGGCTACACCTTC. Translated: CASRVGPRVGYTF.

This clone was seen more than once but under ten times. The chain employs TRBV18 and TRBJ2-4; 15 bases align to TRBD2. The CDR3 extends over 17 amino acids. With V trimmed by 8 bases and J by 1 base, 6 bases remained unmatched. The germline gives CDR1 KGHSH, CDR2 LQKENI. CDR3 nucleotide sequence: TGTGCCAGCCAAAGGACTAGCGGGGGGGCGGCCAAAAACATTCAGTACTTC. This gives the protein CASQRTSGGAAKNIQYF.